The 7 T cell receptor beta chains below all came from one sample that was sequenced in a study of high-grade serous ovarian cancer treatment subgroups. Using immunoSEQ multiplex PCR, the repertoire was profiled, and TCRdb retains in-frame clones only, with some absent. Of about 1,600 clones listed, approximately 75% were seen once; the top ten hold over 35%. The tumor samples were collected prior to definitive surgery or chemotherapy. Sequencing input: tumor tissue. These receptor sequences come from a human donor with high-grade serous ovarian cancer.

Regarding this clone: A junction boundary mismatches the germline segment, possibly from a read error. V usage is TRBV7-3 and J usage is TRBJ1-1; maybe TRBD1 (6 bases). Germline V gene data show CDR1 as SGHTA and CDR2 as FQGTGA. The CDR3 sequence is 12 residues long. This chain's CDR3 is CASSQTGTEAFF. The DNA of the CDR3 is TGCGCCAGCAGCCAAACCGGGACAGAAGCTTTCTTT.

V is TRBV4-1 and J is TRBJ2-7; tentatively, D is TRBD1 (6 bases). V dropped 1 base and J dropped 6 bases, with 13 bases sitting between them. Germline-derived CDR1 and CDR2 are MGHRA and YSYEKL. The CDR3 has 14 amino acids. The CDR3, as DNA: TGCGCCAGCAGCCAAGCCAGGGGTCCAGGCGAGCAGTACTTC. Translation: CASSQARGPGEQYF.

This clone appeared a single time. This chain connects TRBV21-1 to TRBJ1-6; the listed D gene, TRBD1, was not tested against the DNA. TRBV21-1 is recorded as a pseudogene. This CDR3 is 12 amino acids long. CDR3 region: CASSLTGGYLHF. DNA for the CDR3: TGTGCCAGCAGCTTAACAGGTGGATACCTCCACTTT.

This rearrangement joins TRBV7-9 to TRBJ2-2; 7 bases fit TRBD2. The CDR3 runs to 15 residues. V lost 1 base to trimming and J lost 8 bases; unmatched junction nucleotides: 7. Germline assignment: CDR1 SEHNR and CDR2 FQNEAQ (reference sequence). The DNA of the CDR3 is TGTGCCAGCAGCTTAGGGCGGGAGCGTAATGGGGAGCTGTTTTTT. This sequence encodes CASSLGRERNGELFF.

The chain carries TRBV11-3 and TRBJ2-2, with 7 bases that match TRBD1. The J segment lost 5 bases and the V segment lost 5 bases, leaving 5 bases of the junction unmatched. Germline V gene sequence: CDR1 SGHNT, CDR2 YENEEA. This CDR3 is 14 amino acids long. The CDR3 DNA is TGTGCCAGCAGCCCAGGGGGTTGGACCGGGGAGCTGTTTTTT. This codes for CASSPGGWTGELFF.

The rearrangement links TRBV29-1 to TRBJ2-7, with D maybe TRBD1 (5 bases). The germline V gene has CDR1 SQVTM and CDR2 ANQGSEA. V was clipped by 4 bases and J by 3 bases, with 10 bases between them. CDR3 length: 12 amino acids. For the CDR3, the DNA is TGCAGCGTTGCCGACAGTGACTACGAGCAGTACTTC. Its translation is CSVADSDYEQYF.

CDR3 DNA sequence: TGTGCCAGCAGCTCAAGACAAGGACAGGAGCTGTATAATTCACCCCTCCACTTT. Protein product: CASSSRQGQELYNSPLHF. The chain carries TRBV5-5 and TRBJ1-6; 7 bases are shared with TRBD1. The length of the CDR3 is 18 residues. V shed 3 bases and J 4 bases; nucleotides not matched to a gene: 13. Germline V gene lookup returns CDR1 SGHKS and CDR2 YYEKEE (reference sequence).